Included here is one TCR beta chain sequence, with context. These data come from a study of blood T cell repertoires in COVID-19. Study background: Some COVID-19 samples were acute and others convalescent; all came from the United States, Italy and Spain. From T cells, B-cell-depleted T cells, or PBMCs came the material, which was cDNA or gDNA.

This CDR3 comprises 16 residues. The germline V and J ends were trimmed by 10 bases and 0 bases, with 21 bases remaining between them. CDR1 and CDR2 (germline): LNHDA, SQIVND (reference sequence). Source study methods: Reference gene primer amplification gave estimated nucleated cell counts. Profiled with immunoSEQ multiplex PCR; TCRdb holds only in-frame clones, not every one. V and J calls and clone size are those listed in that table; D and trimming were worked out from the DNA. The repertoire holds more than 110,000 clones, with 76% as singletons. This TCR was recovered from a woman at least 80 years old with active or convalescent COVID-19. The sample consisted of peripheral blood. The chain joins TRBV19 to TRBJ1-2; the D gene is possibly TRBD1 (5 bases). The chain's CDR3 is CATTPGRGPTNYGYTF. CDR3 in DNA: TGTGCCACCACCCCCGGGAGGGGCCCAACTAACTATGGCTACACCTTC.